This T cell receptor beta chain emerged from a study of blood T cell repertoires in COVID-19. Across the study: COVID-19 samples collected from the United States, Italy and Spain covered acute and convalescent phases. T cells, B-cell-depleted T cells, or PBMCs supplied cDNA or gDNA.

Original processing notes: How many nucleated cells were present was estimated from reference gene primer amplification. Measured with immunoSEQ multiplex PCR; TCRdb has only the in-frame clones, and not every one. D and trimming were read from the DNA, whereas the V and J calls and clone size are those reported in that table. The sample consists of a few hundred thousand clones, 86% of them appearing once. Trimming shortened V by 4 bases and J by 0 bases, and 20 bases separated the two germline ends. Germline loops: CDR1 SGHRS, CDR2 YFSETQ. The CDR3 is made up of 17 amino acids. The receptor comes from a woman aged 50 to 60 with acute or convalescent COVID-19. Sequencing input: peripheral blood. The chain links TRBV5-1 to TRBJ2-7; D may be TRBD1 (6 bases). This CDR3 is CASSVLKSRDNSYEQYF. CDR3 in DNA: TGCGCCAGCAGCGTACTAAAATCCCGGGACAACTCCTACGAGCAGTACTTC.